This TCR beta chain came from a study of PD-1 blockade in mismatch repair-deficient tumors. As regards this clone: The antigen remains undetermined.

The method was immunoSEQ multiplex PCR; TCRdb's version includes in-frame clones alone and lacks a portion of them. The sample has about 120,000 clones, about 85% seen once. Trimming pared 4 bases from V and 2 bases from J, leaving 11 bases between. The CDR3 is 14 amino acids. From germline, CDR1 is SNHLY and CDR2 FYNNEI. Broader study findings: Tumor-resident clones, often undetectable pretreatment in blood, expanded then contracted after pembrolizumab.

PCR or immunohistochemistry showed mismatch repair deficiency in every enrolled patient. Three pembrolizumab responders had their TCRs sequenced. The specimen was peripheral blood, collected 44 weeks after starting pembrolizumab. This sequence joins TRBV2 and TRBJ1-2; D remains ambiguous. This TCR came from an adult with mismatch repair-deficient cancer. The CDR3 region has the DNA TGTGCCAGCAGTGTCCGCGGTGAAAACTATGGCTACACCTTC. Translated, it gives CASSVRGENYGYTF.